These 29 T cell receptor beta chains were all obtained from the same sample, sequenced in a study of OX40 agonist ivuxolimab in advanced cancers. Library generation was performed with the immunoSEQ multiplex PCR assay. Held by TCRdb, this immuneACCESS table contains in-frame sequences only and omits some clones. Under half of the omission traces to an unresolved V gene where checked; the cause of the rest is unknown. In all, the sample holds 72,000 or so clones, and around 90% of those were seen once. The ten top clones hold 1.3% of the sample. This specimen was CD4+ or CD8+ T cells sorted from blood, taken in a trial of the OX40 agonist ivuxolimab. The receptors here all came from an adult with an advanced solid tumor such as melanoma, head and neck, liver or kidney cancer.

This chain connects TRBV5-1 to TRBJ2-3; 8 bases agree with TRBD2. This CDR3 contains 17 residues. In germline, CDR1 is SGHRS, CDR2 YFSETQ. V lost 4 bases, J lost 5 bases, and 15 bases stayed unmatched. The CDR3 loop reads CASSVEPGLGLGDTQYF. Written as DNA, the CDR3 is TGCGCCAGCAGCGTCGAACCGGGACTAGGGTTGGGAGATACGCAGTATTTT. The full variable domain, with the rest looked up from reference TRBV5-1 and TRBJ2-3, is KAGVTQTPRYLIKTRGQQVTLSCSPISGHRSVSWYQQTPGQGLQFLFEYFSETQRNKGNFPGRFSGRQFSNSRSEMNVSTLELGDSALYLCASSVEPGLGLGDTQYFGPGTRLTVL.

This chain connects TRBV7-9 to TRBJ1-1, with unresolved D. CDR1 and CDR2 (germline): SEHNR, FQNEAQ (reference sequence). V lost 1 base and J lost 2, with 8 bases in between. The CDR3 extends over 14 amino acids. Here the CDR3 DNA reads TGTGCCAGCAGCTTAGACTTAGACAACACTGAAGCTTTCTTT. It specifies CASSLDLDNTEAFF.

This clone was detected only once. The chain joins TRBV30 to TRBJ1-6; D ambiguous. Between the trimmed V and J ends, which lost 0 bases and 5 bases, there was a span of 17 bases. CDR3 size: 17 residues. The germline CDR1 and CDR2 sequences are GTSNPN and SVGIG (reference sequence). The CDR3 loop is CAWSVNGPWQNNSPLHF. As DNA, the CDR3 is TGTGCCTGGAGTGTAAATGGTCCCTGGCAGAATAATTCACCCCTCCACTTT.

This chain joins TRBV19 and TRBJ2-7; D unclear. CDR3 length: 13 residues. Germline CDR1 is LNHDA and CDR2 is SQIVND (reference sequence). Trimming pared 9 bases from V and 0 bases from J, leaving 12 bases between. DNA of the CDR3: TGTGCCAGCAGCGTTACGAGCTCCTACGAGCAGTACTTC. The encoded protein is CASSVTSSYEQYF.

This clone was counted a single time. This chain joins TRBV6-1 and TRBJ1-2; no clear D. The germline gives CDR1 MNHNS, CDR2 SASEGT. V was clipped by 5 bases and J by 6 bases, with 10 bases between them. The CDR3 is 12 amino acids. CDR3 DNA: TGTGCCAGCAGTTATGGGAGTCATGGCTACACCTTC. Translation: CASSYGSHGYTF.

The chain carries TRBV28 and TRBJ1-1; 10 bases fit TRBD1. CDR3 length: 15 amino acids. V was pared by 4 bases and J by 3 bases, with 5 bases of the junction left unmatched. Germline loops: CDR1 MDHEN, CDR2 SYDVKM. The CDR3 loop reads CASSSAGTGDTEAFF. In DNA, the CDR3 is TGTGCCAGCAGTTCCGCTGGGACAGGGGACACTGAAGCTTTCTTT.

The chain joins TRBV7-2 to TRBJ1-2; no clear D. Trimming took off 5 bases at V and 4 bases at J, with 5 bases between the two ends. Germline CDR1 SGHTA, CDR2 FQGNSA. The CDR3 has 11 amino acids. In DNA, the CDR3 is TGTGCCAGCAGCCCTGGCTATGGCTACACCTTC. It yields the protein CASSPGYGYTF.

The genes are TRBV6-1 and TRBJ2-4, with a weak D call TRBD2 (7 bases). The CDR3 spans 15 residues. Looked up from germline, CDR1 is MNHNS and CDR2 is SASEGT. Trimming took off 7 bases at V and 6 bases at J, with 19 bases between the two ends. CDR3 region: CASTLLGGRGNIQYF. The CDR3 bases are TGTGCCAGCACCCTCCTCGGGGGGCGAGGAAACATTCAGTACTTC.

J is TRBJ2-7 and V is TRBV7-9; either TRBD1 or TRBD2 may fit D (5 bases each). This CDR3 is 13 amino acids long. Germline lookup yields CDR1 SEHNR and CDR2 FQNEAQ (reference sequence). V was cut by 8 bases and J by 2 bases, with 13 bases left in between. The CDR3 sequence is CASVRDGPYEQYF. CDR3 bases: TGTGCCAGCGTCAGGGACGGGCCCTACGAGCAGTACTTC. The full variable domain, in which reference TRBV7-9 and TRBJ2-7 provide the parts outside the CDR3, is DTGVSQNPRHKITKRGQNVTFRCDPISEHNRLYWYRQTLGQGPEFLTYFQNEAQLEKSRLLSDRFSAERPKGSFSTLEIQRTEQGDSAMYLCASVRDGPYEQYFGPGTRLTVT.

This chain connects TRBV5-1 to TRBJ2-1; D unresolved. There are 11 residues in the CDR3. In germline, CDR1 is SGHRS, CDR2 YFSETQ. The V and J ends lost 6 bases and 3 bases respectively, with 4 bases between them. The CDR3 DNA follows: TGCGCCAGCACGAACTACAATGAGCAGTTCTTC. Translating it yields CASTNYNEQFF.

This chain links TRBV10-3 with TRBJ2-3, with D possibly being TRBD1 (7 bases). This CDR3 spans 15 amino acids. Deletions cut 6 bases from V and 0 bases from J, with 13 bases between. Looked up from germline, CDR1 is ENHRY and CDR2 is SYGVKD. The CDR3 region has the DNA TGTGCCATCAGCGCCAGGGGGACTAGCACAGATACGCAGTATTTT. Amino acids: CAISARGTSTDTQYF.

The chain links TRBV11-2 to TRBJ1-6; D call uncertain. Germline-derived CDR1 and CDR2 are SGHAT and FQNNGV. The CDR3 length is 13 residues. Trimming pared 0 bases from V and 12 bases from J, leaving 9 bases between. The CDR3: CASSLDRDRPLHF. DNA of the CDR3: TGTGCCAGCAGCTTAGATCGAGACCGACCCCTCCACTTT.

V usage is TRBV18 and J usage is TRBJ1-3, with TRBD2 identical over 10 bases. TRBJ2-2 matches the DNA end more closely, so the J call is doubtful. This CDR3 comprises 15 residues. Germline V lookup: CDR1 KGHSH, CDR2 LQKENI. CDR3 coding DNA: TGTGCCAGCTCACCAACTAGCGGGACCACCGGGGAGCTGTTTTTT. Translation: CASSPTSGTTGELFF.

The chain carries TRBV2 and TRBJ2-5, with D maybe TRBD1 (6 bases). Trimming removed 6 bases at V and 4 bases at J, with 15 bases between. Germline CDR1 is SNHLY and CDR2 is FYNNEI. The CDR3 length is 14 residues. The DNA for the CDR3 is TGTGCCAGCAGCGAACAGGGAACTGGAGAGACCCAGTACTTC. Encoded protein: CASSEQGTGETQYF.

The chain carries TRBV2 and TRBJ2-5; a possible D gene is TRBD2 (5 bases). CDR1 and CDR2 from the germline V gene are SNHLY and FYNNEI. This CDR3 is 12 amino acids long. The V gene lost 8 bases and the J gene lost 2 bases, with 9 bases spanning the gap. CDR3 in amino acids: CASRTGQETQYF. The CDR3 DNA sequence: TGTGCCAGCCGGACGGGACAAGAGACCCAGTACTTC.

The chain recombines TRBV18 with TRBJ2-1; TRBD2 matches 9 bases. CDR3 length: 15 residues. V lost 6 bases, J lost 7 bases, and 10 bases stayed unmatched. The germline gives CDR1 KGHSH, CDR2 LQKENI. CDR3 sequence reads: CASSPISGRWNEQFF. The CDR3 bases are TGTGCCAGCTCTCCAATCAGCGGGAGGTGGAATGAGCAGTTCTTC.

The sample holds one count of this clone. This chain joins TRBV6-1 and TRBJ1-5; maybe TRBD1 (5 bases). V dropped 8 bases and J dropped 2 bases, with 13 bases sitting between them. Looked up from germline, CDR1 is MNHNS and CDR2 is SASEGT. The CDR3 runs 14 residues. CDR3 in DNA: TGTGCCAGCCGTGGGACGGACCGCAATCAGCCCCAGCATTTT. Amino acids: CASRGTDRNQPQHF.

The CDR3 region is CASSSTLAGVYEQFF. The DNA of the CDR3 is TGTGCCAGCAGTTCGACCTTAGCGGGGGTGTATGAGCAGTTCTTC. V usage is TRBV27 and J usage is TRBJ2-1, with TRBD2 matching over 9 bases. Germline CDR1 and CDR2: MNHEY and SMNVEV (reference sequence). The CDR3 is 15 amino acids. V shed 4 bases, J shed 8 bases, and the junction held 9 bases outside the gene matches.

The J gene is TRBJ1-1, the V gene TRBV19; D is possibly TRBD1 (6 bases). Looked up from germline, CDR1 is LNHDA and CDR2 is SQIVND (reference sequence). The CDR3 has 13 amino acids. The ends were cut back, 9 bases at V and 1 base at J, with 12 bases in the middle. The CDR3 bases are TGTGCCAGCCGCCAAGGGGGGAACACTGAAGCTTTCTTT. Translated: CASRQGGNTEAFF. Full variable domain (outside the CDR3, taken from reference TRBV19 and TRBJ1-1): DGGITQSPKYLFRKEGQNVTLSCEQNLNHDAMYWYRQDPGQGLRLIYYSQIVNDFQKGDIAEGYSVSREKKESFPLTVTSAQKNPTAFYLCASRQGGNTEAFFGQGTRLTVV.

This clone was seen only once. The gene calls are TRBV7-6 and TRBJ1-3; D unclear. V was pared by 2 bases and J by 2 bases, with 1 base between. This CDR3 region has 12 residues. Germline CDR1 reads SGHVS; CDR2 reads FNYEAQ. Here the CDR3 reads CASSLPGNTIYF. CDR3 in DNA: TGTGCCAGCAGCTTACCTGGAAACACCATATATTTT.

The chain links TRBV28 to TRBJ1-2; no clear D gene. Germline V gene sequence: CDR1 MDHEN, CDR2 SYDVKM. The CDR3 length is 13 residues. V shed 7 bases and J shed 8 bases, with 17 bases lying between them. The CDR3 loop reads CASITAGQRGYTF. Written as DNA, the CDR3 is TGTGCCAGCATTACCGCAGGCCAACGGGGCTACACCTTC.

The chain uses TRBV9 and TRBJ1-3, with 10 positions matching TRBD1. The CDR3 runs 14 residues. Germline CDR1 and CDR2: SGDLS and YYNGEE. The V and J ends lost 4 bases and 8 bases, in that order; junction bases with no gene match: 6. The DNA for the CDR3 is TGTGCCAGCAGCAACGGACAGGGGGTTGACACCATATATTTT. It is translated as CASSNGQGVDTIYF.

The CDR3 loop is CASSRTSGNYNEQFF. The DNA of the CDR3 is TGCGCCAGCAGCCGGACTAGCGGTAACTACAATGAGCAGTTCTTC. This chain uses TRBV5-1 with TRBJ2-1, with 10 bases lining up with TRBD2. The CDR3 spans 15 residues. Losses at the gene ends were 4 bases for V and 3 bases for J; bases not matched to a gene: 4. Germline CDR1 reads SGHRS; CDR2 reads YFSETQ.

This rearrangement joins TRBV29-1 to TRBJ2-7, with 8 bases that match TRBD1. CDR3 length equals 13 residues. Trimming removed 4 bases from V and 2 bases from J; junction bases left unmatched: 4. Germline V gene sequence: CDR1 SQVTM, CDR2 ANQGSEA. CDR3 DNA: TGCAGCGTTGGAGGACAGGGCGCCTACGAGCAGTACTTC. Translating gives CSVGGQGAYEQYF.

The CDR3 region has the DNA TGCGCCAGCAGTGAGTCACGGGTGAGCAATCAGCCCCAGCATTTT. It translates to CASSESRVSNQPQHF. This chain connects TRBV10-2 to TRBJ1-5; D remains ambiguous. CDR3 length: 15 residues. V gave up 0 bases and J gave up 1 base, with 7 bases separating them. Germline assignment: CDR1 WSHSY and CDR2 SAAADI.

Written as DNA, the CDR3 is TGTGCCAGCTCACGGACAGGGAGGGATAGCAATCAGCCCCAGCATTTT. It is translated as CASSRTGRDSNQPQHF. The rearrangement joins TRBV18 to TRBJ1-5; 8 bases align to TRBD1. Germline V gives CDR1 KGHSH, CDR2 LQKENI. The CDR3 is 16 amino acids. The junction had 5 bases not matched to a gene; V was cut back by 4 bases and J by 0 bases.

The chain combines TRBV29-1 with TRBJ2-3; TRBD2 matches at 9 bases. V dropped 5 bases and J dropped 5; count of bases not matched to a gene: 5. Germline CDR1 and CDR2: SQVTM and ANQGSEA. CDR3 length: 13 residues. This chain's CDR3 is CSVCGGAVDTQYF. Written as DNA, the CDR3 is TGCAGCGTTTGCGGGGGGGCGGTAGATACGCAGTATTTT.

This clone was counted between two and nine times. This sequence joins TRBV4-1 and TRBJ1-5; 8 nucleotides agree with TRBD1. This CDR3 spans 17 amino acids. Germline CDR1 and CDR2: MGHRA and YSYEKL. J was trimmed by 6 bases and V by 0 bases; bases with no gene match: 10. In nucleotides, the CDR3 is TGCGCCAGCAGCCAAGATCCCGGCAGGGGGCGCATTCAGCCCCAGCATTTT. Translating it yields CASSQDPGRGRIQPQHF.

This clone was recorded once. The chain has TRBV6-1 and TRBJ2-1; TRBD2 aligns across 10 bases. V gave up 10 bases and J gave up 7 bases; unmatched junction bases: 13. The CDR3 spans 15 residues. CDR1 and CDR2 (germline): MNHNS, SASEGT. The DNA for the CDR3 is TGTGCCACCAAAGAAGCGGGAGGGCCTTTGAATGAGCAGTTCTTC. Translated, it gives CATKEAGGPLNEQFF.